These 25 T cell receptor beta chains were sequenced from one sample in a study of shared clonotypes between healthy human individuals. Clones were read by immunoSEQ multiplex PCR, and TCRdb kept only the in-frame ones, dropping some. Here the sample spans more than 2 million clones, about 94% being singletons. What was sequenced was naive CD4+ T cells sorted from blood. The subset was: CD45RA+ positively selected. The receptors stem from a man younger than 35 in good health.

The J gene is TRBJ1-1, the V gene TRBV10-1, with TRBD1 as a possible D gene (6 bases). Trimming removed 0 bases at V and 5 bases at J, with 13 bases between. CDR1 WNHNN and CDR2 SYGVQD come from the germline V gene (reference sequence). This CDR3 is built from 15 residues. The CDR3 coding sequence is TGCGCCAGCAGTGAGTCCGGGGGGCGAGGTACTGAAGCTTTCTTT. The encoded protein is CASSESGGRGTEAFF.

The chain employs TRBV5-6 and TRBJ2-7; TRBD2 is a possible D gene (6 bases). Deletions cut 3 bases from V and 7 bases from J, with 8 bases between. In germline, CDR1 is SGHDT, CDR2 YYEEEE. The CDR3 is 11 amino acids. CDR3 protein: CASSWGREQYF. CDR3 sequence (DNA): TGTGCCAGCAGCTGGGGGAGGGAGCAGTACTTC.

V and J are TRBV30 and TRBJ1-6; possible D gene TRBD1, 6 bases. Germline V gene sequence: CDR1 GTSNPN, CDR2 SVGIG (reference sequence). The CDR3 totals 14 residues. V was cut by 4 bases and J by 6 bases, with 13 bases left in between. CDR3 DNA sequence: TGTGCCTGGACGACGACAGGACGTAATTCACCCCTCCACTTT. Protein: CAWTTTGRNSPLHF.

The CDR3 reads CASSSQGWGNTEAFF. CDR3 bases: TGTGCCAGCAGCTCCCAGGGGTGGGGGAACACTGAAGCTTTCTTT. The chain recombines TRBV7-3 with TRBJ1-1; D possibly corresponds to TRBD1 (6 bases). The CDR3 is 15 residues long. V was pared by 4 bases and J by 1 base, with 13 bases between. Per the germline V gene, CDR1 is SGHTA and CDR2 is FQGTGA.

V and J are TRBV7-2 and TRBJ2-2; 10 bases line up with TRBD1. Per the germline V gene, CDR1 is SGHTA and CDR2 is FQGNSA. The trim removed 3 bases at V and 2 bases at J, leaving 9 bases unmatched. The CDR3 covers 18 residues. The CDR3 loop is CASSFPRDRGANTGELFF. CDR3 coding DNA: TGTGCCAGCAGCTTCCCCCGGGACAGGGGTGCAAACACCGGGGAGCTGTTTTTT.

This clone was observed once. This rearrangement joins TRBV28 to TRBJ1-4; perhaps TRBD1 as D (5 bases). V was cut by 6 bases and J by 8 bases, with 13 bases left in between. CDR3 length equals 13 residues. Germline V CDR1 and CDR2: MDHEN, SYDVKM. Written as DNA, the CDR3 is TGTGCCAGCAGGCCCAGGCCAGGGGAAAAACTGTTTTTT. This translates into CASRPRPGEKLFF.

The CDR3 DNA reads as TGTGCCTGGAGTCCTGGACGGAATAAGGGTCCACCCCTCCACTTT. Translated: CAWSPGRNKGPPLHF. V usage is TRBV30 and J usage is TRBJ1-6; D gene unclear. This CDR3 has 15 amino acids. CDR1 is GTSNPN and CDR2 is SVGIG in the germline V gene (reference sequence). Trimming took off 2 bases at V and 11 bases at J, with 19 bases between the two ends.

A word on this clone: The CDR3 end shows no conserved phenylalanine or tryptophan, and so a read error is likely. It is unclear where the CDR3 begins or ends on the DNA, so no DNA is shown, and the CDR3 is as TCRdb lists it. The CDR3 here is CASSQTSGAPHL. V usage is TRBV7-9 and J usage is TRBJ2-7; TRBD2 is the table's D call, not checked against the DNA. CDR1 and CDR2 (germline): SEHNR, FQNEAQ (reference sequence). The CDR3 adds up to 12 amino acids, both ends counted.

The J gene is TRBJ2-4, the V gene TRBV4-1; a possible D gene is TRBD1 (6 bases). The ends were cut back, 4 bases at V and 0 bases at J, with 16 bases in the middle. The germline gives CDR1 MGHRA, CDR2 YSYEKL. The CDR3 spans 17 residues. In DNA form, the CDR3 reads TGCGCCAGCAGCCCACTCTGGGACACTATAGCCAAAAACATTCAGTACTTC. This codes for CASSPLWDTIAKNIQYF.

The chain recombines TRBV11-2 with TRBJ2-2; D is uncertain. V lost 5 bases and J lost 7, with 14 bases in between. The CDR3 spans 14 residues. Germline values: CDR1 SGHAT, CDR2 FQNNGV. The chain's CDR3 is CASSPTWGNGELFF. The CDR3 nucleotides are TGTGCCAGCAGCCCGACTTGGGGTAACGGGGAGCTGTTTTTT.

The rearrangement uses TRBV30 and TRBJ2-1, with 8 positions matching TRBD2. The V and J ends lost 4 bases and 12 bases, in that order; junction bases with no gene match: 20. The CDR3 loop spans 16 amino acids. Per the germline V gene, CDR1 is GTSNPN and CDR2 is SVGIG (reference sequence). The CDR3: CAWKVGLSGSVGAQFF. CDR3 coding DNA: TGTGCCTGGAAAGTAGGGTTGAGCGGGAGTGTCGGGGCGCAGTTCTTC.

This clone was observed a single time. CDR3 loop: CASRDFLRLNTEAFF. The CDR3 bases are TGTGCCAGCAGGGACTTCCTAAGGCTGAACACTGAAGCTTTCTTT. The gene calls are TRBV6-5 and TRBJ1-1; D is ambiguous. V lost 6 bases to trimming and J lost 0 bases, with 14 bases between them. Germline loops: CDR1 MNHEY, CDR2 SVGAGI. This CDR3 is built from 15 residues.

This clone was recorded once. CDR3 sequence (DNA): TGTGCCAGCAGCGTAGATGGGGGCCCCTCCTACGAGCAGTACTTC. The encoded protein is CASSVDGGPSYEQYF. V usage is TRBV9 and J usage is TRBJ2-7; perhaps TRBD1 as D (6 bases). The ends were cut back, 0 bases at V and 0 bases at J, with 10 bases in the middle. CDR1 is SGDLS, CDR2 YYNGEE, per germline. The CDR3 length is 15 residues.

The chain carries TRBV30 and TRBJ2-1; D might be TRBD2 (5 bases). The germline V and J ends were trimmed by 2 bases and 0 bases, with 14 bases remaining between them. Germline V gene lookup returns CDR1 GTSNPN and CDR2 SVGIG (reference sequence). CDR3 length: 16 residues. CDR3 sequence (DNA): TGTGCCTGGAGTCGGGGAATCATGAGCTCCTACAATGAGCAGTTCTTC. Its translation is CAWSRGIMSSYNEQFF.

This rearrangement joins TRBV6-6 to TRBJ2-7; 8 bases map to TRBD1. The ends lost 2 bases at V and 2 bases at J; junction bases unmatched: 2. CDR3 length equals 14 residues. Germline CDR1 is MNHNY and CDR2 is SVGAGI (reference sequence). As DNA, the CDR3 is TGTGCCAGCAGTTACAAGGACAGGGCCTACGAGCAGTACTTC. It specifies CASSYKDRAYEQYF.

As to this clone: Other DNA sequences of this sample code for an identical CDR3. This chain links TRBV5-1 with TRBJ2-7; 7 bases fit TRBD1. The CDR3 runs 13 residues. V was clipped by 4 bases and J by 4 bases; unmatched bases: 5. Germline V gene data show CDR1 as SGHRS and CDR2 as YFSETQ. The CDR3 DNA reads TGCGCCAGCAGCCTACGACAGGGTTACGAGCAGTACTTC. Translated, it gives CASSLRQGYEQYF.

This clone was recorded only once. The chain has TRBV5-6 and TRBJ1-1; the D gene is possibly TRBD1 (5 bases). V gave up 1 base and J gave up 0 bases, with 16 bases separating them. This CDR3 is built from 17 residues. Germline V lookup: CDR1 SGHDT, CDR2 YYEEEE. The CDR3 sequence: CASSLIVLDRLNTEAFF. The CDR3 nucleotides are TGTGCCAGCAGCTTGATAGTTCTAGACAGACTGAACACTGAAGCTTTCTTT.

The rearrangement links TRBV27 to TRBJ2-7, with 9 positions matching TRBD2. CDR1 MNHEY and CDR2 SMNVEV come from the germline V gene (reference sequence). CDR3 length equals 16 residues. Trimming took 2 bases from V and 3 from J; bases not matched to a gene: 8. The CDR3 region has the DNA TGTGCCAGCAGTTTAAGAGGAGCGGGGGGTAGCTACGAGCAGTACTTC. Translation gives CASSLRGAGGSYEQYF.

The CDR3 bases are TGTGCCAGCAGCTTAAGGAGAGCGGGGATCTCCTACGAGCAGTACTTC. Protein sequence: CASSLRRAGISYEQYF. This rearrangement joins TRBV7-2 to TRBJ2-7; 7 bases line up with TRBD2. The J segment lost 0 bases and the V segment lost 2 bases, leaving 7 bases of the junction unmatched. Germline loops: CDR1 SGHTA, CDR2 FQGNSA. The CDR3 is 16 residues long. The full variable domain, completed using reference TRBV7-2 and TRBJ2-7, is GAGVSQSPSNKVTEKGKDVELRCDPISGHTALYWYRQSLGQGLEFLIYFQGNSAPDKSGLPSDRFSAERTGGSVSTLTIQRTQQEDSAVYLCASSLRRAGISYEQYFGPGTRLTVT.

This chain links TRBV19 with TRBJ1-1; 7 bases are shared with TRBD1. CDR1 is LNHDA, CDR2 SQIVND, per germline (reference sequence). The CDR3 spans 13 residues. V was pared by 6 bases and J by 7 bases, with 8 bases of the junction left unmatched. The CDR3 sequence: CASRTQGVGEAFF. As DNA, the CDR3 is TGTGCCAGTAGGACCCAGGGGGTCGGTGAAGCTTTCTTT.

The chain couples TRBV7-2 to TRBJ2-3; 9 bases line up with TRBD2. The trim removed 5 bases at V and 4 bases at J, leaving 4 bases unmatched. CDR1 is SGHTA and CDR2 is FQGNSA in the germline V gene. This CDR3 is built from 14 residues. CDR3 nucleotide sequence: TGTGCCAGCAGCACGGGACTAGCTGCAGATACGCAGTATTTT. Translation gives CASSTGLAADTQYF.

V and J are TRBV5-1 and TRBJ2-5; 7 bases align to TRBD1. J lost 4 bases, V lost 3 bases, and 9 bases had no gene match. Germline values: CDR1 SGHRS, CDR2 YFSETQ. The CDR3 loop spans 15 amino acids. This chain's CDR3 is CASSSDDRVLETQYF. The CDR3 nucleotides read TGCGCCAGCAGCTCGGACGACAGGGTACTAGAGACCCAGTACTTC.

The chain joins TRBV6-5 to TRBJ2-7; 8 bases agree with TRBD1. Germline V gives CDR1 MNHEY, CDR2 SVGAGI. This CDR3 is 14 amino acids long. The V and J ends lost 8 bases and 0 bases, in that order; junction bases with no gene match: 6. The chain's CDR3 is CASCRDRSSYEQYF. The DNA for the CDR3 is TGTGCCAGCTGCCGGGACAGGAGCTCCTACGAGCAGTACTTC.

This clone is a singleton in its sample. CDR3 residues: CASSLAGTGNYEQYF. CDR3 coding DNA: TGCGCCAGCAGCTTGGCCGGGACAGGTAACTACGAGCAGTACTTC. The V and J genes are TRBV5-1 and TRBJ2-7; 8 positions match TRBD1. There are 15 residues in the CDR3. The ends lost 0 bases at V and 3 bases at J; junction bases unmatched: 5. Germline CDR1 and CDR2: SGHRS and YFSETQ.

The gene calls are TRBV6-5 and TRBJ1-4, with D perhaps matching TRBD1 (5 bases). CDR1 and CDR2 from the germline V gene are MNHEY and SVGAGI. V was clipped by 6 bases and J by 1 base, with 12 bases between them. This CDR3 region has 15 residues. The CDR3 reads CASSRTGGTNEKLFF. As DNA, the CDR3 is TGTGCCAGCAGCCGAACAGGAGGAACTAATGAAAAACTGTTTTTT.